Listed below are T cell receptor beta chains from one sample, sequenced in a study of cytomegalovirus exposure and HLA in healthy donors. Produced via immunoSEQ multiplex PCR; TCRdb's table is partial and in-frame only. The sample records about 150,000 clones, 85% to 90% being singletons. Sample: PBMCs. These receptors originate from a man between 18 and 29 years old in good health and CMV-seronegative. Each CDR3 is given with its conserved first and last residue. A D gene is named only where the DNA matches it firmly. Clone size is shown for a subset of rows, as once, few, many or a class of expanded clone.

j_call	v_call	d_call	clone_size	cdr3_nt	cdr3_aa
TRBJ2-3	TRBV14	-	-	TGTGCCAGCAGCCAAGAGGCATTTTCCACAGATACGCAGTATTTT	CASSQEAFSTDTQYF
TRBJ2-7	TRBV7-2	-	once	TGTGCCAGCAGCTTTCGACAGGACGAGCAGTACTTC	CASSFRQDEQYF
TRBJ2-3	TRBV5-6	-	-	TGTGCCAGCAGCTTGGGGGCGAGAACAGATACGCAGTATTTT	CASSLGARTDTQYF
TRBJ1-1	TRBV11-1	-	-	TGTGCCAGCAGCTCGATGCGCCGGGAAGCTTTCTTT	CASSSMRREAFF
TRBJ2-7	TRBV7-2	TRBD2	-	TGTGCCAGCAGCTCAACTAGCGTAGCAAACGAGCAGTACTTC	CASSSTSVANEQYF
TRBJ2-1	TRBV2	TRBD1	-	TGTGCCAGCCTCGAGCAGGGCCCCAGGGGGAATGAGCAGTTCTTC	CASLEQGPRGNEQFF
TRBJ2-7	TRBV5-6	-	-	TGTGCCAGCAGCTTGCCGGCGGGGAGATCTTACGAGCAGTACTTC	CASSLPAGRSYEQYF
TRBJ1-5	TRBV7-2	-	-	TGTGCCAGCAGCCTGGCGGGGGGCAAGAATCAGCCCCAGCATTTT	CASSLAGGKNQPQHF
TRBJ1-1	TRBV7-2	-	-	TGTGCCAGCAGCTCAAGCCGCAACACTGAAGCTTTCTTT	CASSSSRNTEAFF
TRBJ2-4	TRBV9	-	-	TGTGCCAGCAGCGCGGGAGACGGAAACATTCAGTACTTC	CASSAGDGNIQYF
TRBJ2-7	TRBV28	-	few	TGTGCCAGCCAGACAGACACCTACGAGCAGTACTTC	CASQTDTYEQYF
TRBJ1-1	TRBV4-1	TRBD1	-	TGCGCCAGCAGCCGAACCCTGGGACAGACGGGCACTGAAGCTTTCTTT	CASSRTLGQTGTEAFF
TRBJ1-2	TRBV29-1	TRBD1	-	TGCAGCGTCCCCCGATCTGGACAGGGGGATGTTGGCTACACCTTC	CSVPRSGQGDVGYTF
TRBJ1-1	TRBV9	-	-	TGTGCCAGCAGCGTAGGGTACAGATTGAACACTGAAGCTTTCTTT	CASSVGYRLNTEAFF
TRBJ2-3	TRBV6-5	-	once	TGTGCCAGCAGTTACTCGGGCGGGATGGTGGCAGATACGCAGTATTTT	CASSYSGGMVADTQYF
TRBJ2-7	TRBV6-5	-	-	TGTGCCAGCAGTTCACTCACAGGCGGCGAGCAGTACTTC	CASSSLTGGEQYF
TRBJ2-1	TRBV18	-	-	TGTGCCAGCTCTCTCCGACAACAGGACAATGAGCAGTTCTTC	CASSLRQQDNEQFF
TRBJ1-1	TRBV19	TRBD1	-	TGTGCCAGTAGTCCCACCGGGACAGGGTTCACTGAAGCTTTCTTT	CASSPTGTGFTEAFF
TRBJ1-5	TRBV2	-	-	TGTGCTTCAGGGGAACGTTTCCAGGGTCAGCCCCAGCATTTT	CASGERFQGQPQHF
TRBJ2-7	TRBV18	-	-	TGTGCCAGCTCACCAGGGGAGACCTACGAGCAGTACTTC	CASSPGETYEQYF
TRBJ2-5	TRBV2	-	-	TGTGCCAGCAGTGTTCTTCAGGGGGAGACCCAGTACTTC	CASSVLQGETQYF
TRBJ2-7	TRBV27	TRBD2	-	TGTGCCAGCAGTAGTGGACTAGCGGGATCTTACGAGCAGTACTTC	CASSSGLAGSYEQYF
TRBJ1-5	TRBV19	-	-	TGTGCCAGTAGTATGGCCCCTCAGGGGAACAATCAGCCCCAGCATTTT	CASSMAPQGNNQPQHF
TRBJ1-6	TRBV6-1	-	once	TGTGCCACTGCGACAGACCTGACAATTAATTCACCCCTCCACTTT	CATATDLTINSPLHF
TRBJ1-3	TRBV28	-	-	TGTGCCAGCAGTTTAAATCCTGCAGGGCGCTCTGGAAACACCATATATTTT	CASSLNPAGRSGNTIYF